A selection of T cell receptor beta chains follows, all from one sample in a study of cytomegalovirus exposure and HLA in healthy donors. Clones were read by immunoSEQ multiplex PCR, and TCRdb kept only the in-frame ones, dropping some. The sample has some 150,000 clones; more than 65% are singletons. The sequenced sample was PBMCs. All receptors derive from a woman younger than 45 in good health and CMV-seronegative. Both conserved end residues are part of each CDR3. D genes are given only for firm matches. Size is omitted from some rows. Given values are once, few, many or a class for expanded clones.

TRBJ2-1,TRBD1,.,TRBV30,CALSRGTDLSNEQFF,TGTGCCCTTTCCCGAGGGACAGACCTTAGCAATGAGCAGTTCTTC
TRBJ2-7,.,.,TRBV27,CASSSHGSYEQYF,TGTGCCAGCAGTTCGCACGGTTCCTACGAGCAGTACTTC
TRBJ2-1,TRBD2,.,TRBV5-1,CASSFRPSGEYNEQFF,TGCGCCAGCAGCTTTAGGCCTAGCGGGGAGTACAATGAGCAGTTCTTC
TRBJ2-2,TRBD1,.,TRBV5-4,CASSSLEGQRNTGELFF,TGTGCCAGCAGCTCCCTTGAGGGACAGAGGAACACCGGGGAGCTGTTTTTT
TRBJ1-2,TRBD1,.,TRBV2,CASSQGGEGYTF,TGTGCCAGCAGTCAGGGGGGCGAAGGCTACACCTTC
TRBJ1-4,TRBD1,once,TRBV28,CASSILETGAFNEKLFF,TGTGCCAGCAGCATTCTGGAGACAGGGGCTTTTAATGAAAAACTGTTTTTT
TRBJ1-6,.,.,TRBV7-2,CASSLSRGLYHSPLHF,TGTGCCAGCAGCTTAAGTCGGGGGTTATATCACTCACCCCTCCACTTT
TRBJ1-2,.,.,TRBV25-1,CASTTDSASYGYTF,TGTGCCAGCACGACGGACAGTGCTTCCTATGGCTACACCTTC
TRBJ2-5,TRBD2,.,TRBV5-1,CASSLTGAGDFQETQYF,TGCGCCAGCAGCTTAACCGGAGCGGGGGACTTCCAAGAGACCCAGTACTTC
TRBJ1-2,.,.,TRBV7-8,CASSLPQNYGYTF,TGTGCCAGCAGCTTACCGCAGAACTATGGCTACACCTTC
TRBJ2-5,TRBD2,.,TRBV7-7,CASSSTSGPQETQYF,TGTGCTAGCAGCTCAACTAGCGGGCCCCAAGAGACCCAGTACTTC
TRBJ2-7,.,.,TRBV6-5,CASSLGHFYEQYF,TGTGCCAGCAGCCTGGGACACTTCTACGAGCAGTACTTC
TRBJ2-3,TRBD2,.,TRBV7-9,CASSSGTSGDTQYF,TGTGCCAGCAGCTCCGGGACTAGCGGAGATACGCAGTATTTT
TRBJ1-3,TRBD1,.,TRBV5-6,CASSFSRDRAGNRNTIYF,TGTGCCAGCAGCTTTTCCCGGGACAGGGCTGGCAATAGAAACACCATATATTTT
TRBJ2-5,TRBD2,once,TRBV28,CASSLSFSGGASETQYF,TGTGCCAGCAGTTTATCCTTTAGCGGGGGGGCCTCGGAGACCCAGTACTTC
TRBJ1-4,.,.,TRBV19,CATTLEEKLFF,TGTGCCACCACCCTGGAGGAAAAACTGTTTTTT
TRBJ1-6,.,.,TRBV7-2,CASSPRGTPNSPLHF,TGTGCCAGCAGCCCCCGGGGGACCCCTAATTCACCCCTCCACTTT
TRBJ2-7,TRBD1,.,TRBV5-1,CASSWQDRGTYEQYF,TGCGCCAGCAGCTGGCAGGACAGGGGAACCTACGAGCAGTACTTC
TRBJ2-3,.,many,TRBV25-1,CASSVATDTQYF,TGTGCCAGCAGTGTAGCCACAGATACGCAGTATTTT
TRBJ2-5,.,.,TRBV25-1,CASSDLDRNQETQYF,TGTGCCAGCAGTGACCTTGACAGGAACCAAGAGACCCAGTACTTC
TRBJ1-2,TRBD1,.,TRBV27,CASSLFGTGVGYTF,TGTGCCAGCAGTTTATTCGGGACAGGCGTCGGCTACACCTTC
TRBJ1-6,.,.,TRBV30,CAWSGVRVSSYNSPLHF,TGTGCCTGGAGTGGGGTGAGGGTCAGCTCCTATAATTCACCCCTCCACTTT
TRBJ1-1,.,.,TRBV7-9,CASSLWGRKTIHPEAFF,TGTGCCAGCAGCTTATGGGGGCGAAAGACTATACACCCTGAAGCTTTCTTT
TRBJ2-2,TRBD2,.,TRBV2,CASSQTSGGGTGELFF,TGTGCCAGCAGTCAGACTAGCGGAGGGGGCACCGGGGAGCTGTTTTTT
TRBJ2-3,TRBD1,.,TRBV29-1,CSARTGGSGDTQYF,TGCAGCGCCAGGACAGGGGGCAGCGGAGATACGCAGTATTTT
TRBJ2-1,.,.,TRBV5-1,CASSLTGQNNEQFF,TGCGCCAGCAGCTTGACTGGACAGAACAATGAGCAGTTCTTC
TRBJ1-5,TRBD1,.,TRBV6-6,CANSSQGAGGNQPQHF,TGTGCCAACAGTTCACAGGGGGCCGGCGGCAATCAGCCCCAGCATTTT
TRBJ2-1,TRBD2,.,TRBV5-1,CASSLAPSGTNEQFF,TGCGCCAGCAGCTTGGCTCCTAGCGGGACCAATGAGCAGTTCTTC
TRBJ2-5,.,.,TRBV18,CASSQDSGETQYF,TGTGCCAGCTCCCAAGACTCCGGGGAGACCCAGTACTTC
TRBJ2-2,.,.,TRBV29-1,CSVVPANTGELFF,TGCAGCGTTGTCCCGGCGAACACCGGGGAGCTGTTTTTT
TRBJ1-5,TRBD1,.,TRBV19,CASSIDFGRGWHF,TGTGCCAGTAGTATAGATTTTGGCAGGGGGTGGCATTTT
TRBJ2-4,.,.,TRBV6-4,CASSDPPWTCRAKNIQYF,TGTGCCAGCAGTGACCCTCCGTGGACATGTCGGGCCAAAAACATTCAGTACTTC
TRBJ2-4,.,.,TRBV6-1,CASSEAGTYLNIQYF,TGTGCCAGCAGTGAAGCAGGGACATACTTAAACATTCAGTACTTC
TRBJ2-2,TRBD2,.,TRBV19,CASSPPGLAGSTGELFF,TGTGCCAGTAGTCCCCCGGGACTAGCGGGATCGACCGGGGAGCTGTTTTTT
TRBJ2-3,TRBD1,.,TRBV29-1,CSVVFFGTGITDTQYF,TGCAGCGTTGTCTTTTTTGGGACAGGGATCACAGATACGCAGTATTTT
TRBJ2-3,TRBD2,.,TRBV9,CASSFSGREGRTDTQYF,TGTGCCAGCAGCTTCTCCGGGCGGGAGGGCCGAACAGATACGCAGTATTTT
TRBJ2-7,.,.,TRBV19,CASSLGLQGIAYEQYF,TGTGCCAGTAGTCTAGGTCTTCAGGGGATTGCCTACGAGCAGTACTTC
TRBJ1-1,.,.,TRBV5-1,CASSLDGKNTEAFF,TGCGCCAGCAGCTTGGACGGGAAAAACACTGAAGCTTTCTTT
TRBJ1-1,.,few,TRBV20-1,CSAPKTPGTFF,TGCAGTGCTCCTAAAACCCCGGGAACTTTCTTT
TRBJ2-2,.,once,TRBV7-2,CASSRLEVHTGELFF,TGTGCCAGCAGCCGTTTGGAGGTCCACACCGGGGAGCTGTTTTTT
TRBJ2-4,.,.,TRBV25-1,CASSPGVTAKNIQYF,TGTGCCAGCAGTCCGGGGGTTACAGCCAAAAACATTCAGTACTTC
TRBJ1-5,.,.,TRBV19,CASRVQGSQPQHF,TGTGCCAGTAGGGTACAGGGTTCTCAGCCCCAGCATTTT
TRBJ2-3,TRBD1,once,TRBV25-1,CASSDRDRESRNTQYF,TGTGCCAGCAGTGATCGTGACAGGGAATCAAGGAATACGCAGTATTTT
TRBJ1-2,TRBD1,.,TRBV6-6,CASSYGQGAYGYTF,TGTGCCAGCAGTTACGGACAGGGGGCCTATGGCTACACCTTC
TRBJ2-1,TRBD2,.,TRBV7-2,CASSFGGGGVDEQFF,TGTGCCAGCAGCTTTGGGGGCGGGGGGGTGGATGAGCAGTTCTTC
TRBJ1-6,.,few,TRBV5-4,CASSNEHRDSYNSPLHF,TGTGCCAGCAGCAATGAACACAGGGATTCCTATAATTCACCCCTCCACTTT
TRBJ1-5,.,.,TRBV6-1,CASSTQSNQPQHF,TGTGCCAGCAGTACACAGAGCAATCAGCCCCAGCATTTT
TRBJ2-1,TRBD1,few,TRBV11-2,CASSRDRDAQFF,TGTGCCAGCAGCCGGGACAGGGATGCGCAGTTCTTC
TRBJ1-2,.,.,TRBV5-6,CASSLTGSLGYTF,TGTGCCAGCAGCTTGACAGGGTCTCTTGGCTACACCTTC
TRBJ1-4,TRBD1,.,TRBV4-1,CASSRLGTASNEKLFF,TGCGCCAGCAGCCGGTTGGGGACAGCCTCGAATGAAAAACTGTTTTTT
TRBJ1-2,TRBD1,.,TRBV5-1,CASRLGDRGFANYGYTF,TGCGCCAGCAGGCTCGGGGACAGGGGGTTTGCTAACTATGGCTACACCTTC
TRBJ1-5,.,.,TRBV5-1,CASSPATPGGYSNQPQHF,TGCGCCAGCAGCCCGGCCACCCCGGGGGGTTATAGCAATCAGCCCCAGCATTTT